This is a list of T cell receptor beta chains from one sample in a study of shared clonotypes between healthy human individuals. The method was immunoSEQ multiplex PCR; TCRdb's version includes in-frame clones alone and lacks a portion of them. The data hold roughly 1.4 million clones, with approximately 98.5% observed a single time. The sample taken for sequencing was naive CD4+ T cells sorted from blood. Source of these receptors: a man aged 30 to 45 in good health. Each CDR3 is given with its conserved first and last residue. A D gene is named only where the DNA matches it firmly. Only some rows state a clone size, as once, few, many or a class for expanded clones.

. TRBJ2-5 13 TRBV27 . TGTGCCAGCAGTTTGGAGGGGACAGAGACCCAGTACTTC CASSLEGTETQYF
. TRBJ1-5 15 TRBV4-1 . TGCGCCAGCAGCCAACTAGGAAGGGTCGAGCAGCCCCAGCATTTT CASSQLGRVEQPQHF
. TRBJ1-1 13 TRBV11-3 . TGTGCCAGCAGCTTAGACAGCGACACTGAAGCTTTCTTT CASSLDSDTEAFF
TRBD1 TRBJ2-7 15 TRBV4-1 . TGCGCCAGCAGCTCCCGGGACAGGGACTTATATGAGCAGTACTTC CASSSRDRDLYEQYF
. TRBJ2-2 16 TRBV7-9 once TGTGCCAGCAGCTCCCTATACAGGGCGAACACCGGGGAGCTGTTTTTT CASSSLYRANTGELFF
. TRBJ2-7 14 TRBV11-2 . TGTGCCAGCAGCCCGCGGACAAGCCTCTACGAGCAGTACTTC CASSPRTSLYEQYF
. TRBJ2-2 14 TRBV5-6 . TGTGCCAGCAGCTTGGGATGGGACACCGGGGAGCTGTTTTTT CASSLGWDTGELFF
. TRBJ1-2 13 TRBV9 . TGTGCCAGCAGCGTAGAAAGGAACTATGGCTACACCTTC CASSVERNYGYTF
. TRBJ2-7 14 TRBV19 . TGTGCCAGTACCCCGGCGGGCGGCTCCTACGAGCAGTACTTC CASTPAGGSYEQYF
TRBD2 TRBJ2-5 15 TRBV6-4 . TGTGCCAGCACCGGGACTAGAAAGGGCCAAGAGACCCAGTACTTC CASTGTRKGQETQYF
TRBD2 TRBJ2-7 16 TRBV27 . TGTGCCAGCAGTTCCCAGACTAGCGGGACTACCTACGAGCAGTACTTC CASSSQTSGTTYEQYF
. TRBJ2-5 13 TRBV9 . TGTGCCAGCAGCGTATTAGGGCGGGAGACCCAGTACTTC CASSVLGRETQYF
. TRBJ2-7 11 TRBV28 once TGTGCCAGCAGTTTTGCCTGGACAGCGGACTTC CASSFAWTADF
. TRBJ1-2 12 TRBV18 . TGTGCCAGCTCAGGGACTAACTATGGCTACACCTTC CASSGTNYGYTF
. TRBJ2-7 15 TRBV2 . TGTGCCAGCAGTGAAGCGGGAGTAGGCTCCTACGAGCAGTACTTC CASSEAGVGSYEQYF
. TRBJ2-7 14 TRBV2 . TGTGCCAGCAGTGTGATAAGGGGTCCCTACGAGCAGTACTTC CASSVIRGPYEQYF
. TRBJ2-2 16 TRBV5-1 . TGCGCCAGCAGCTTGTGGGGAGATGGCGTTTCCGGGGAGCTGTTTTTT CASSLWGDGVSGELFF
. TRBJ1-5 13 TRBV18 . TGTGCCAGCTCAATAGGGGTCGGGCAGCCCCAGCATTTT CASSIGVGQPQHF